Each of the 32 T cell receptor beta chains below was sequenced from the same sample in a study of early T cells in non-severe SARS-CoV-2 infection. One entry per CDR3 protein, called by TCRdb with MiXCR from the 5' RACE reads. The table has under 60,000 distinct CDR3 sequences, approximately 8% seen once; the top ten hold approximately 4.4%. Sequencing used whole blood. These TCRs come from an adult who was a healthcare worker with PCR-confirmed SARS-CoV-2 infection or an uninfected control (not recorded which).

As regards this clonotype: At one end, the junction sequence differs from germline, possibly due to a read error. This chain uses TRBV24-1 with TRBJ2-3; D possibly corresponds to TRBD2 (6 bases). The CDR3 loop spans 14 amino acids. CDR1 is KGHDR, CDR2 SFDVKD, per germline. The CDR3 is CVTSDGTFRDTQYF. DNA of the CDR3: TGTGTCACCAGTGATGGGACTTTCCGAGATACGCAGTATTTT.

This chain's CDR3 is CATGQQYF. The CDR3, as DNA: TGTGCCACGGGACAGCAGTACTTC. V gene TRBV24-1 combines with J gene TRBJ2-7; D tentatively reads TRBD1 or TRBD2 (5 bases each). The germline CDR1 and CDR2 sequences are KGHDR and SFDVKD. CDR3 length: 8 amino acids. With 10 bases removed from V and 8 bases from J, the gap between germline ends came to 5 bases.

This clonotype has just a few counts. The V gene is TRBV6-1, the J gene TRBJ2-1; D is possibly TRBD1 (6 bases). Germline values: CDR1 MNHNS, CDR2 SASEGT. This CDR3 comprises 16 residues. The germline V and J ends were trimmed by 5 bases and 8 bases, with 22 bases remaining between them. The CDR3 spells CASSPTGWSRHDEQFF. CDR3 coding DNA: TGTGCCAGCAGTCCGACAGGTTGGTCCCGACACGATGAGCAGTTCTTC.

The chain links TRBV13 to TRBJ2-3, with 14 positions matching TRBD2. J was trimmed by 6 bases and V by 2 bases; bases with no gene match: 7. There are 17 residues in the CDR3. Germline V gene data show CDR1 as PRHDT and CDR2 as FYEKMQ (reference sequence). As DNA, the CDR3 is TGTGCCAGCAGCTTAAGACTAGCGGGAGGGGCCGGGGATACGCAGTATTTT. This encodes CASSLRLAGGAGDTQYF. Supplemented by reference TRBV13 and TRBJ2-3, the full variable domain reads AAGVIQSPRHLIKEKRETATLKCYPIPRHDTVYWYQQGPGQDPQFLISFYEKMQSDKGSIPDRFSAQQFSDYHSELNMSSLELGDSALYFCASSLRLAGGAGDTQYFGPGTRLTVL.

This clonotype was detected a few times. The chain joins TRBV5-1 to TRBJ2-1; no clear D gene. The CDR3 consists of 13 residues. V lost 5 bases and J lost 7, with 13 bases in between. CDR1 and CDR2 (germline): SGHRS, YFSETQ. CDR3 coding DNA: TGCGCCAGCAGTCTAAAGGTACAGAATGAGCAGTTCTTC. Translation: CASSLKVQNEQFF.

The chain joins TRBV3-1 to TRBJ2-7; 7 positions match TRBD1. Germline CDR1 and CDR2: LGHDT and YNNKEL (reference sequence). Losses at the gene ends were 5 bases for V and 7 bases for J; bases not matched to a gene: 11. This CDR3 region has 14 residues. CDR3 loop: CASSKGQLTSEQYF. Here the CDR3 DNA reads TGTGCCAGCAGCAAGGGACAGCTTACTTCGGAGCAGTACTTC.

This clonotype was detected a few times. The chain has TRBV4-1 and TRBJ2-7, with 8 bases that match TRBD1. Germline CDR1 and CDR2: MGHRA and YSYEKL. The V gene end was trimmed by 1 base and the J gene end by 8 bases; junction bases not matched to a gene: 1. The CDR3 has 12 amino acids. CDR3 bases: TGCGCCAGCAGCCAAGCAGGGGGCCAGCAGTACTTC. Protein sequence: CASSQAGGQQYF.

This clonotype was counted many times. This chain joins TRBV12-3 or TRBV12-4 and TRBJ1-2; a possible D gene is TRBD1 (6 bases). This CDR3 has 15 amino acids. Trimming removed 1 base from V and 2 bases from J, with 11 bases in between. CDR3 sequence: CASSLERGKNYGYTF. The CDR3 bases are TGTGCCAGCAGTTTAGAGAGGGGGAAGAACTATGGCTACACCTTC.

This clonotype was found many times. The V gene is TRBV2, the J gene TRBJ2-7, with D possibly matching TRBD2 (7 bases). Looked up from germline, CDR1 is SNHLY and CDR2 is FYNNEI. Deletions cut 7 bases from V and 2 bases from J, with 15 bases between. The CDR3 has 14 amino acids. This CDR3 reads CASKGGGPTYEQYF. The CDR3 DNA reads TGTGCCAGCAAAGGCGGGGGCCCCACCTACGAGCAGTACTTC.

This clonotype was observed a handful of times. The chain employs TRBV12-5 and TRBJ1-5, with TRBD1 as a possible D gene (5 bases). CDR3 length equals 14 residues. Trimming took 3 bases from V and 4 from J, leaving 10 bases between them. The germline V gene has CDR1 LGHNT and CDR2 FRNRAP. Here the CDR3 reads CASGLAAGNQPQHF. CDR3 nucleotides: TGTGCTAGTGGTTTAGCGGCAGGGAATCAGCCCCAGCATTTT.

A few counts support this clonotype. This chain connects TRBV11-1 to TRBJ2-1; 7 positions match TRBD2. The V gene's germline CDR1 is SGHAT and CDR2 FQDESV (reference sequence). J was trimmed by 9 bases and V by 5 bases; bases with no gene match: 13. The CDR3 extends over 15 amino acids. The CDR3 nucleotides are TGTGCCAGCAGCCCCGGCGGAGCGGGACCGGGTGAGCAGTTCTTC. Protein product: CASSPGGAGPGEQFF. The variable domain in full, completed from reference TRBV11-1 and TRBJ2-1, reads EAEVAQSPRYKITEKSQAVAFWCDPISGHATLYWYRQILGQGPELLVQFQDESVVDDSQLPKDRFSAERLKGVDSTLKIQPAELGDSAMYLCASSPGGAGPGEQFFGPGTRLTVL.

The V gene is TRBV20-1, the J gene TRBJ2-3, with D uncertain. The germline V and J ends were trimmed by 5 bases and 8 bases, with 14 bases remaining between them. The CDR3 totals 12 residues. Germline lookup yields CDR1 DFQATT and CDR2 SNEGSKA (reference sequence). The CDR3 bases are TGCAGTGCTCCTGCCCCACTTGCTACGCAGTATTTT. Protein product: CSAPAPLATQYF.

The V gene is TRBV12-3 or TRBV12-4, the J gene TRBJ1-5, with D unclear. The CDR3 loop spans 13 amino acids. Trimming pared 3 bases from V and 6 bases from J, leaving 9 bases between. CDR3 nucleotide sequence: TGTGCCAGCAGTTTTGTGGGCTTTCAGCCCCAGCATTTT. Translated: CASSFVGFQPQHF.

This clonotype was recorded a few times. The gene calls are TRBV7-9 and TRBJ1-5; 11 bases line up with TRBD1. This CDR3 spans 15 amino acids. The V gene end was trimmed by 5 bases and the J gene end by 5 bases; junction bases not matched to a gene: 5. CDR1 is SEHNR, CDR2 FQNEAQ, per germline (reference sequence). CDR3: CASSGDRGLDQPQHF. DNA for the CDR3: TGTGCCAGCAGCGGGGACAGGGGGTTAGATCAGCCCCAGCATTTT.

This chain joins TRBV13 and TRBJ2-6; 11 nucleotides align to TRBD1. Germline assignment: CDR1 PRHDT and CDR2 FYEKMQ (reference sequence). This CDR3 is 18 amino acids long. With V trimmed by 5 bases and J by 0 bases, 6 bases remained unmatched. CDR3 DNA sequence: TGTGCCAGCAGCACCCGGGACAGGGGGTCCTCTGGGGCCAACGTCCTGACTTTC. This encodes CASSTRDRGSSGANVLTF.

This clonotype appeared many times. The rearrangement joins TRBV12-3 or TRBV12-4 to TRBJ2-2; D could derive from TRBD1 or TRBD2 (5 bases each). V lost 6 bases to trimming and J lost 4 bases, with 9 bases between them. CDR3 length: 13 amino acids. Here the CDR3 reads CASSRDATGELFF. The CDR3 DNA is TGTGCCAGCAGCAGGGACGCCACCGGGGAGCTGTTTTTT.

CDR3 nucleotides: TGTGCCAGCAGCTCCCCGGGACTAGGAACCTACGAGCAGTACTTC. This translates into CASSSPGLGTYEQYF. This rearrangement joins TRBV11-2 to TRBJ2-7, with TRBD2 matching 8 bases. In germline, CDR1 is SGHAT, CDR2 FQNNGV. V shed 4 bases and J 2 bases; nucleotides not matched to a gene: 7. CDR3 length: 15 amino acids.

As regards this clonotype: Sequence at one end of the junction differs from germline and may be a read error. The rearrangement links TRBV7-2 to TRBJ2-7; 11 nucleotides agree with TRBD2. Germline V gives CDR1 SGHTA, CDR2 FQGNSA. The CDR3 sequence is 17 residues long. CDR3: CASSPLKTSGTPYEQCF. CDR3 in DNA: TGTGCCAGCAGCCCCCTCAAGACTAGCGGGACCCCATACGAGCAGTGCTTC.

This clonotype was observed many times. The V call is TRBV20-1, the J call TRBJ1-1, with D tentatively TRBD1 (5 bases). This CDR3 spans 12 amino acids. Germline lookup yields CDR1 DFQATT and CDR2 SNEGSKA (reference sequence). Trimming stripped 3 bases from V and 7 bases from J, with 12 bases between. The CDR3 DNA is TGCAGTGCTAGTACCGGGGCATTTGAAGCTTTCTTT. It yields the protein CSASTGAFEAFF.

In this sample, this clonotype turned up many times. The chain is built from TRBV20-1 and TRBJ2-7; possible D gene TRBD2, 6 bases. The ends were cut back, 6 bases at V and 6 bases at J, with 12 bases in the middle. The CDR3 runs 11 residues. The germline gives CDR1 DFQATT, CDR2 SNEGSKA (reference sequence). CDR3 loop: CSAPGRGEQYF. The CDR3 nucleotides are TGCAGTGCCCCCGGGCGGGGCGAGCAGTACTTC.

The V call is TRBV28, the J call TRBJ2-7; D gene uncertain. The CDR3 totals 11 residues. Germline V CDR1 and CDR2: MDHEN, SYDVKM. V lost 5 bases, J lost 1 base, and 3 bases lay in between. The CDR3 sequence is CASSKSYEQYF. The CDR3 DNA sequence: TGTGCCAGCAGTAAGTCCTACGAGCAGTACTTC.

The chain links TRBV18 to TRBJ2-3; D may be TRBD1 (5 bases). There are 15 residues in the CDR3. The germline V gene encodes CDR1 KGHSH and CDR2 LQKENI. V was trimmed by 4 bases and J by 3 bases, leaving 14 bases between them. CDR3 region: CASSLTRQSTDTQYF. The CDR3 DNA reads as TGTGCCAGCTCACTGACGAGACAGAGTACAGATACGCAGTATTTT.

The V and J genes are TRBV10-2 and TRBJ2-5; no firm D call. Trimming removed 5 bases at V and 4 bases at J, with 8 bases between. There are 12 residues in the CDR3. Germline lookup yields CDR1 WSHSY and CDR2 SAAADI. The CDR3 protein is CASSSDAETQYF. CDR3 bases: TGCGCCAGCAGTTCGGATGCAGAGACCCAGTACTTC.

A few counts support this clonotype. This chain uses TRBV4-1 with TRBJ2-5; D may correspond to TRBD1 or TRBD2 (5 bases each). The CDR3 consists of 16 residues. Germline V CDR1 and CDR2: MGHRA, YSYEKL. Trimming removed 8 bases from V and 1 base from J, with 20 bases in between. The chain's CDR3 is CASPLGADDPQETQYF. Here the CDR3 DNA reads TGCGCCAGCCCTCTCGGGGCGGACGATCCCCAAGAGACCCAGTACTTC.

This clonotype was observed a handful of times. The V gene is TRBV5-1, the J gene TRBJ2-7, with 11 nucleotides matching TRBD2. V trimming: 4 bases; J trimming: 5 bases; junction bases outside the gene matches: 8. Germline lookup yields CDR1 SGHRS and CDR2 YFSETQ. This CDR3 is 15 amino acids long. CDR3 coding DNA: TGCGCCAGCAGCAAGACTAGCGGGAATCCCCACGAGCAGTACTTC. Its protein is CASSKTSGNPHEQYF.

The V and J genes are TRBV10-3 and TRBJ1-3, with 10 bases matching TRBD1. The length of the CDR3 is 17 residues. Trimming took 5 bases from V and 6 from J; bases not matched to a gene: 13. Germline V gene sequence: CDR1 ENHRY, CDR2 SYGVKD. The CDR3 DNA is TGTGCCATCAGTTCCGGGACAGGGGCCTCTACTGAAAACACCATATATTTT. This codes for CAISSGTGASTENTIYF.

This clonotype was picked up a small number of times. V usage is TRBV28 and J usage is TRBJ2-7; 7 bases fit TRBD1. This CDR3 has 14 residues. The trim removed 8 bases at V and 2 bases at J, leaving 9 bases unmatched. Germline CDR1 reads MDHEN; CDR2 reads SYDVKM. This chain's CDR3 is CASGSPGTAYEQYF. CDR3 DNA: TGTGCCAGCGGAAGTCCTGGGACAGCCTACGAGCAGTACTTC.

Only a few counts were recorded for this clonotype. The rearrangement joins TRBV12-3 or TRBV12-4 to TRBJ2-5; 8 bases line up with TRBD2. The CDR3 loop spans 13 amino acids. V was pared by 6 bases and J by 3 bases, with 3 bases of the junction left unmatched. The CDR3: CASRGLEEETQYF. In DNA, the CDR3 is TGTGCCAGCAGGGGACTAGAGGAAGAGACCCAGTACTTC.

V gene TRBV18 combines with J gene TRBJ1-1; D gene unclear. V lost 6 bases to trimming and J lost 1 base, with 12 bases between them. Germline loops: CDR1 KGHSH, CDR2 LQKENI. The CDR3 has 14 residues. CDR3 region: CASSPTAENTEAFF. The CDR3, as DNA: TGTGCCAGCTCTCCTACAGCGGAGAACACTGAAGCTTTCTTT.

This clonotype was counted many times. The chain links TRBV20-1 to TRBJ2-3; 10 nucleotides match TRBD2. The CDR3 loop spans 16 amino acids. V was clipped by 3 bases and J by 10 bases; unmatched bases: 16. Germline CDR1 DFQATT, CDR2 SNEGSKA (reference sequence). The CDR3 DNA follows: TGCAGTGCTAGGCTCAGCGGGAGCGGGGGGGCCGTGGCGCAGTATTTT. This sequence encodes CSARLSGSGGAVAQYF.

This clonotype was observed a few times. The chain has TRBV28 and TRBJ2-1; 9 positions agree with TRBD1. CDR1 is MDHEN and CDR2 is SYDVKM in the germline V gene. Losses at the gene ends were 3 bases for V and 8 bases for J; bases not matched to a gene: 11. This CDR3 is 16 amino acids long. The CDR3 sequence: CASSFRGTGPYHEQFF. The CDR3 DNA sequence: TGTGCCAGCAGTTTCCGCGGGACAGGGCCTTACCATGAGCAGTTCTTC.

This clonotype was counted ten times or more. The chain couples TRBV19 to TRBJ2-5; the D is unclear. This CDR3 has 15 amino acids. Looked up from germline, CDR1 is LNHDA and CDR2 is SQIVND (reference sequence). Trimming cost V 3 bases and J 5 bases, with 16 bases left between them. CDR3 amino acids: CASSMRRASLETQYF. CDR3 DNA sequence: TGTGCCAGTAGTATGAGACGGGCTAGTTTGGAGACCCAGTACTTC.